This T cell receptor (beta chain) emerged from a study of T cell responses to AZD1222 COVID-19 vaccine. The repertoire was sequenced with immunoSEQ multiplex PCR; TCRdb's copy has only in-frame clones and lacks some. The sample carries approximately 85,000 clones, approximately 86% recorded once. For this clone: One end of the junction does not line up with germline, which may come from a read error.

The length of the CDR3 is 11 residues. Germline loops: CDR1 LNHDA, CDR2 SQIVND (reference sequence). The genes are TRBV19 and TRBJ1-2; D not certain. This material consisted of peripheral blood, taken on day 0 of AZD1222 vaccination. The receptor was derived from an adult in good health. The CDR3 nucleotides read TGTGCCAGTAGAATAGGCTATGGCTACACCTTC. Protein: CASRIGYGYTF.